The text below deals with one T cell receptor (beta chain). In this sample, this clonotype turned up many times. The specificity of this receptor is unknown. Base-call qualities are not available, and no considerably larger clone is one nucleotide away. The data derive from a study of glioma-infiltrating T cells listed by TCRdb under 2016. Context from the whole study: Low-grade gliomas were represented by WHO grade II oligodendrogliomas or astrocytomas, and glioblastomas were represented by WHO grade IV tumors that were sampled at initial rather than recurrent diagnosis. Before surgery, glioma patients were given dexamethasone for six or fewer days. Blood libraries targeted roughly 4.5- to 10-fold sequencing coverage of some 1.1 million peripheral T cells. Glioma tissue, non-neoplastic brain tissue and matched peripheral blood mononuclear cells were used as sources from which TCR alpha- and beta-chain repertoires were sequenced. To measure divergence between tissue and blood T-cell populations, each tissue-infiltrating repertoire was compared with the peripheral blood repertoire of the same patient. Three low-grade glioma patients, under ten primary glioblastoma patients, and three non-glioma patients who contributed non-neoplastic brain tissue made up the paired cohort.

From V the trimming removes 1 base and from J it removes 8 bases, while the gene matches leave 7 bases of the junction unaccounted for. Including the terminal cysteine and phenylalanine, the CDR3 comprises 15 residues. Only the CDR3 portion is preserved as DNA: 45 bases, with reading frame beginning at the first base. CDR1 and CDR2 (MNHNS, SASEGT) derive from the germline V gene. Immediately after resection, surgical brain or tumor specimens were cryofrozen in liquid nitrogen, with peripheral blood cells collected concurrently. Points the paper makes about the study in general: Group comparisons rested on small numbers: three non-neoplastic, three low-grade glioma and fewer than ten glioblastoma patients. In non-neoplastic patients, VJ-independent divergence between tissue and blood fell below expectation, whereas in all gliomas, and especially in low-grade gliomas, the divergence rose above expectation. Very few CDR3 sequences were shared between tissue and blood, attributed to high CDR3 diversity and limited sampling. Patients with low tissue-blood divergence were marked by a signature set of shared blood CDR3 motifs, and this signature set was depleted in highly divergent patients.

The iRepertoire nested amplicon-rescue multiplex PCR (arm-PCR) platform was used to amplify TCR alpha and beta CDR3 regions from RNA. The input for one-step reverse transcription and amplification was about 95-450 ng of either tissue mRNA or PBMC total RNA. Following bead purification, Illumina adapters were added by a secondary multiplex PCR, and libraries between 200 and 400 bp were gel-purified. The libraries contained internal 6-nucleotide barcodes that were used for demultiplexing. Sequencing of libraries was performed on an Illumina MiSeq with 2x220 or 2x250 nucleotide paired-end reads. Per the original workflow: FLASH 1.2.11 was used to merge paired reads, and BWA-MEM then aligned the reads to the GRCh37 human genome before TRA and TRB reads were extracted. V and J assignment used an IMGT-derived reference of cassette sequences and CDR3 motifs that included pseudogenes. Three-frame translation of reads was performed, and productive CDR3s were defined as those with a C...FGXG motif and no stop codons. A clonotype was defined as a unique combination of a V-J cassette pair and a CDR3 amino acid sequence. Reads were filtered by Hamming distance, with the threshold set by the sequence error rate of each sample in mapped regions. Through fastp at Q25 and MiXCR, TCRdb rebuilt clones from the public reads, retaining in-frame beta chains. One record per CDR3 amino acid sequence lists the most common genes and DNA. The V and J calls were determined by TCRdb, not by the authors. A total of 300,000 to 450,000 distinct CDR3 sequences appear in this sample, roughly two fifths of them only once. Together, the top ten hold around 12% of the sample.

The clonotype comes from a human donor with low-grade glioma or glioblastoma, undergoing nonglioma brain surgery, or in good health (not recorded which). The material sequenced was glioma tissue, nonneoplastic brain tissue, or PBMCs (not recorded which). This chain is built from TRBV6-1 and TRBJ1-2; 10 of the junction bases match TRBD1. The sequenced DNA: TGTGCCAGCAGTGAAGTCCCGACAGGGGGCAGGGGCTACACCTTC. Protein translation: CASSEVPTGGRGYTF.